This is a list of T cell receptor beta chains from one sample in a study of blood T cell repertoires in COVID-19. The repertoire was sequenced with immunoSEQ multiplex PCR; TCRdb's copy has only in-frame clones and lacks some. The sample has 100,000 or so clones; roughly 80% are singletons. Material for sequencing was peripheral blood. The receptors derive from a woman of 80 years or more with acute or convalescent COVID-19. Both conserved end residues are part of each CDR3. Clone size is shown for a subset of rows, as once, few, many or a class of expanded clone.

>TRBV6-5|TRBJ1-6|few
CASREDFPNSPLHF
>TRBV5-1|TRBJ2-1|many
CASSLAGSIDNEQFF
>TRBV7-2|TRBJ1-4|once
CASSLNREKLFF
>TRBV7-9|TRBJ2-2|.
CASSPQGGDGELFF
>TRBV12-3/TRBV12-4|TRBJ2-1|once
CASGTLSRDEQFF
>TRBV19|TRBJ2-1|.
CASSIGGTGAYNEQFF
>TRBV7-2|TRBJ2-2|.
CASSIQGGTGELFF
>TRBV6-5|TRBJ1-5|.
CAEGEGRNQPQHF
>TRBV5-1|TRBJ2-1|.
CASSRLAGDGNEQFF
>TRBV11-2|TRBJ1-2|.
CASSLNGLPVSYTF
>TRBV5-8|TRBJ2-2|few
CASSLEQGGTGELFF
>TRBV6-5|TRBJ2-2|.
CASSPQGAATGELFF
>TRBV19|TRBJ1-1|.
CASSPRGYTEAFF
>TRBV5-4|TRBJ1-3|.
CASSLREPGNTIYF
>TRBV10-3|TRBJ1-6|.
CAISEESSPLHF
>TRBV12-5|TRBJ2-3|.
CASGLGTAVTDTQYF
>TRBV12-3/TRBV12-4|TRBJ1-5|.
CASSWTVDQPQHF
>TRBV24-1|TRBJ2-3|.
CATGLAGFTDTQYF
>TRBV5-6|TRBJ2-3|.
CASSLGLAGVDTQYF
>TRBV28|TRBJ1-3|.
CASSFRGPVRNTIYF
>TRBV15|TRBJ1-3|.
CATSRDGTNSGNTIYF
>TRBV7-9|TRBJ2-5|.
CASSEEETQYF
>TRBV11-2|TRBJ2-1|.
CASSLGLASYNEQFF
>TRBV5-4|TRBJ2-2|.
CASSLELAGGGGELFF
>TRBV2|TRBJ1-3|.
CASIDRGGNTIYF
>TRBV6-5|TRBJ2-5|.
CASSIGLQQETQYF
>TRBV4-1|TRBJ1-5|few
CASSQGRAVNQPQHF
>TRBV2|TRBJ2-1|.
CASSLTSYEQFF